By sample fraction, the clone carrying this T cell receptor (beta chain) is medium-sized. The antigen remains unidentified. This CDR3 is 13 amino acids long. Trimming left V 5 bases short and J 0 bases short, with 7 bases between. Amplification of TRBV12-4/TRBJ1-2 clonotypes used adaptor-ligated barcode primers. Each CDR3 protein is one row after TCRdb ran MiXCR on the multiplex PCR reads. The profile covers over a thousand distinct CDR3 sequences, with roughly 15% appearing a single time and about 54% taken by the ten largest. Naive CD4+ cells had CD25+ Tregs removed. General observations from the study: Tumor Tregs overlapped most with tumor, then blood, naive CD4+ cells.

Sequenced input: naive CD4+ T cells sorted from blood. This sample's subset: naive CD4+ T cells, CD4+CD45RA+CD25-. The chain joins TRBV12-3 or TRBV12-4 to TRBJ1-2; D remains ambiguous. The TCR sequence derives from a female donor with breast cancer. The CDR3 DNA reads as TGTGCCAGCAGTCCAAGCGCTAACTATGGCTACACCTTC. Encoded protein: CASSPSANYGYTF.